These 3 T cell receptor beta chains came from one sample sequenced in a study of beta chain features in type 1 diabetes. The entirety of the isolated RNA underwent reverse transcription, so expressed TCRB transcripts were sequenced. Using immunoSEQ multiplex PCR, the repertoire was profiled, and TCRdb retains in-frame clones only, with some absent. The repertoire has about 930,000 clones, around a sixth of them found once; the top ten carry 0.023%. What was sequenced was naive CD4+ T cells from blood. The receptor source for this set is a woman under 30 in good health.

V and J are TRBV5-1 and TRBJ2-7; D is unclear. V lost 0 bases and J 3 bases, leaving 10 bases between the germline ends. The germline V gene encodes CDR1 SGHRS and CDR2 YFSETQ. This CDR3 has 14 residues. CDR3 residues: CASSLVGQNYEQYF. CDR3 sequence (DNA): TGCGCCAGCAGCTTGGTAGGGCAGAACTACGAGCAGTACTTC.

A few counts support this clone. V and J are TRBV27 and TRBJ2-7; D might be TRBD2 (6 bases). Germline assignment: CDR1 MNHEY and CDR2 SMNVEV (reference sequence). Trimming pared 7 bases from V and 2 bases from J, leaving 15 bases between. The CDR3 covers 14 residues. The CDR3 nucleotides read TGTGCCAGCAAGGACTATACGAATCCCTACGAGCAGTACTTC. Residues: CASKDYTNPYEQYF.

The chain couples TRBV27 to TRBJ2-7; possibly TRBD1 or TRBD2 for D (6 bases each). Germline CDR1 and CDR2: MNHEY and SMNVEV (reference sequence). The CDR3 is 16 amino acids. Trimming removed 8 bases from V and 3 bases from J, with 23 bases in between. CDR3 bases: TGTGCCAGCCAGATGGGGGGAAGGGGGTTAAGCTACGAGCAGTACTTC. It encodes CASQMGGRGLSYEQYF.